This record looks at one T cell receptor beta chain sequence and its context. Its matching antigen is unknown. This CDR3 is built from 14 residues. Germline-derived CDR1 and CDR2 are MNHEY and SMNVEV (reference sequence). Trimming cost V 4 bases and J 4 bases, with 11 bases left between them. TCRdb's copy holds only in-frame clones and misses some; the assay was immunoSEQ multiplex PCR. The data hold about 610,000 clones, with approximately 96% observed a single time. This sample stems from a study of shared clonotypes between healthy human individuals. General study results and limits: Clonotypes shared by all four donors outscored non-shared clonotypes in generation probability.

Positively selected for CCR7, the CD45RO-negative cells used as naive CD8 cells excluded terminally differentiated effector memory CD45RA+ cells. The V gene is TRBV27, the J gene TRBJ2-1; a possible D gene is TRBD1 (6 bases). The specimen sequenced was naive CD8+ T cells sorted from blood. The sequence came from a woman aged 30 to 39 in good health. CDR3 sequence reads: CASSSVGGYNEQFF. Here the CDR3 DNA reads TGTGCCAGCAGTTCTGTAGGGGGATACAATGAGCAGTTCTTC.